Included here is one T cell receptor (beta chain) sequence, with context. Antigen unknown. This sample is part of a study of OX40 agonist ivuxolimab in advanced cancers. With 3 bases removed from V and 8 bases from J, the gap between germline ends came to 5 bases. From germline, CDR1 is ENHRY and CDR2 SYGVKD. The CDR3 is 11 residues long. Measured with immunoSEQ multiplex PCR; TCRdb has only the in-frame clones, and not every one. The top ten hold 2.5% to 3% of the sample, which has around 80,000 clones, around 84% seen once. Whole-study findings and limits: Clonal expansion was among the lowest in partial responders at 0.1-3.0 mg/kg, especially CD8+.

The specimen comprised CD4+ or CD8+ T cells sorted from blood, sampled in a trial of the OX40 agonist ivuxolimab. This sequence joins TRBV10-3 and TRBJ2-1, with D hard to call. The sequence came from an adult with an advanced solid tumor such as melanoma, head and neck, liver or kidney cancer. CDR3 loop: CAISDQYEQFF. CDR3 bases: TGTGCCATCAGTGATCAGTATGAGCAGTTCTTC.